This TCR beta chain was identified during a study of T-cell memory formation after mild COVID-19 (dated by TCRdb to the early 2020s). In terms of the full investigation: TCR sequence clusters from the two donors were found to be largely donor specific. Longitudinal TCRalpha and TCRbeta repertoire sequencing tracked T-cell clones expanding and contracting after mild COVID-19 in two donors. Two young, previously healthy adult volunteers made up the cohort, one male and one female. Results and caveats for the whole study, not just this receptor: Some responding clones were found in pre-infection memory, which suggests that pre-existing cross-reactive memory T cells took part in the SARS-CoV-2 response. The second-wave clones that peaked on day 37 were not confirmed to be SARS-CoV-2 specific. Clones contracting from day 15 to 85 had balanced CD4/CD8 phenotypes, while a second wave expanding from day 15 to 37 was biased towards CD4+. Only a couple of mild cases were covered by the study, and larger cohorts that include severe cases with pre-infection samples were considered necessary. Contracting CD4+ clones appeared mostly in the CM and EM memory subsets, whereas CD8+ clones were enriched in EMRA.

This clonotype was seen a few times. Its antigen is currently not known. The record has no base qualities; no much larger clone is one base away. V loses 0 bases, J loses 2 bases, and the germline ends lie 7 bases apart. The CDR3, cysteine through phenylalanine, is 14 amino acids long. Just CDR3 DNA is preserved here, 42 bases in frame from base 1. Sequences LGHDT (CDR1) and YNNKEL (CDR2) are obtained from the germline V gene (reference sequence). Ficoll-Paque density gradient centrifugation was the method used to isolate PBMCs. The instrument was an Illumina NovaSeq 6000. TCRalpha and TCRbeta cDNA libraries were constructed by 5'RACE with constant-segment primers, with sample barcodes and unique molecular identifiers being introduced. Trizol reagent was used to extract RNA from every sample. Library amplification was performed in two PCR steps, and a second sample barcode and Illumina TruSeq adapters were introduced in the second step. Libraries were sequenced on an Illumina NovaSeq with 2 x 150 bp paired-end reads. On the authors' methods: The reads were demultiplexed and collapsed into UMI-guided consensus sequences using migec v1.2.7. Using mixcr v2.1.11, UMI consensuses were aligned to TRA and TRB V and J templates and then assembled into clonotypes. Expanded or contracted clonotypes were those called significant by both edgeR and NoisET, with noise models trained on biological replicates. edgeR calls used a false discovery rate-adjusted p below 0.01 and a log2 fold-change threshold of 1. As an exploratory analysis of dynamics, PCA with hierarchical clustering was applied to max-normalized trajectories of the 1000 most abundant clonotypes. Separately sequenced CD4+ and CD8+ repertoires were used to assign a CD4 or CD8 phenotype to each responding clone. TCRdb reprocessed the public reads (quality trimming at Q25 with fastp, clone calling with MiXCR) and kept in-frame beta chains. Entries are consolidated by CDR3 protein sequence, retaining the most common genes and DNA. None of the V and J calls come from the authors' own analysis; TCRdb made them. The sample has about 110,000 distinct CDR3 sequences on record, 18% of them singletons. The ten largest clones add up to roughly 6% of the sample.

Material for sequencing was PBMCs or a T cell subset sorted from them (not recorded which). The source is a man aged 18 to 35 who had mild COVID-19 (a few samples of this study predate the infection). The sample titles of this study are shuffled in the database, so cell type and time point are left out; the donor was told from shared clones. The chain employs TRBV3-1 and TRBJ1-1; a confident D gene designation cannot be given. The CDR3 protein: CASSQEWHNTEAFF. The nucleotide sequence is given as TGTGCCAGCAGCCAAGAATGGCATAACACTGAAGCTTTCTTT. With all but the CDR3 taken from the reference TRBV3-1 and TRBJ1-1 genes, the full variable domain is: DTAVSQTPKYLVTQMGNDKSIKCEQNLGHDTMYWYKQDSKKFLKIMFSYNNKELIINETVPNRFSPKSPDKAHLNLHINSLELGDSAVYFCASSQEWHNTEAFFGQGTRLTVV.